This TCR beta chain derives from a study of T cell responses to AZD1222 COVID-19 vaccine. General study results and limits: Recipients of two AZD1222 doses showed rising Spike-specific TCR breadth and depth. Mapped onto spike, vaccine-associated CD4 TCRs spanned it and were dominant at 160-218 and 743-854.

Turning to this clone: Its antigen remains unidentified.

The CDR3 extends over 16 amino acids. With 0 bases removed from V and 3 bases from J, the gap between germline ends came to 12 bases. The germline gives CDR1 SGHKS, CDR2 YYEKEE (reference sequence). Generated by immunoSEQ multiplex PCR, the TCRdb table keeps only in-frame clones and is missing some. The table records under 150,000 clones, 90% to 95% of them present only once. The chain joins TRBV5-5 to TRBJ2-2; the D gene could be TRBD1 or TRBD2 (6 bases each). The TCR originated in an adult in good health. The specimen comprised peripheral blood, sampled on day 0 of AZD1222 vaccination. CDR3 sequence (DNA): TGTGCCAGCAGCTTGGCCGGGGGCTGGGACACCGGGGAGCTGTTTTTT. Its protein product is CASSLAGGWDTGELFF. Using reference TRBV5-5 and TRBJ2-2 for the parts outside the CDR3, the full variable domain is DAGVTQSPTHLIKTRGQQVTLRCSPISGHKSVSWYQQVLGQGPQFIFQYYEKEERGRGNFPDRFSARQFPNYSSELNVNALLLGDSALYLCASSLAGGWDTGELFFGEGSRLTVL.